These 2 T cell receptor beta chains were sequenced from one sample in a study of pediatric ulcerative colitis. Generated by immunoSEQ multiplex PCR, the TCRdb table keeps only in-frame clones and is missing some. The sample contains under 50,000 clones, roughly 79% of which appear only once. During colonoscopy, one to two rectal pinch biopsies were collected. Sequencing was performed on gut tissue. The receptors come from a girl aged 10-17 years with moderate ulcerative colitis.

As for this clone: The sample carries other DNA sequences with the same CDR3. The gene calls are TRBV6-1 and TRBJ2-6, with D possibly being TRBD2 (5 bases). Trimming pared 2 bases from V and 2 bases from J, leaving 7 bases between. Germline V gives CDR1 MNHNS, CDR2 SASEGT. The CDR3 is made up of 15 amino acids. CDR3: CASSERGTGANVLTF. The CDR3 nucleotides read TGTGCCAGCAGTGAAAGAGGGACTGGGGCCAACGTCCTGACTTTC.

Points on this clone: Other DNA variants within this sample encode the same CDR3. This chain uses TRBV7-2 with TRBJ2-3; D unresolved. Per the germline V gene, CDR1 is SGHTA and CDR2 is FQGNSA. V lost 0 bases, J lost 6 bases, and 1 base lay in between. The CDR3 runs 11 residues. The CDR3 protein is CASSLADTQYF. The CDR3 DNA follows: TGTGCCAGCAGCTTAGCCGATACGCAGTATTTT.